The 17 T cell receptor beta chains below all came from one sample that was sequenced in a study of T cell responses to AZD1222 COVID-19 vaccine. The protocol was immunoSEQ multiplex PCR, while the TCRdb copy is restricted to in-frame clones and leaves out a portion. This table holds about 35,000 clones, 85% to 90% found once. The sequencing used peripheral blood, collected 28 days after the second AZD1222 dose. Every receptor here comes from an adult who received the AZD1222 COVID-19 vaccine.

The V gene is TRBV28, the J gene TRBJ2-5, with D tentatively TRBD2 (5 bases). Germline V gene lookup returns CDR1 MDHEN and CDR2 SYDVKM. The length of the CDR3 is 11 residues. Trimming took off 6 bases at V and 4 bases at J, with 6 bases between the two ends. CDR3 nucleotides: TGTGCCAGCAGAGGAGGAGAGACCCAGTACTTC. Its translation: CASRGGETQYF. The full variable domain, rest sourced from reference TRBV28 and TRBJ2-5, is DVKVTQSSRYLVKRTGEKVFLECVQDMDHENMFWYRQDPGLGLRLIYFSYDVKMKEKGDIPEGYSVSREKKERFSLILESASTNQTSMYLCASRGGETQYFGPGTRLLVL.

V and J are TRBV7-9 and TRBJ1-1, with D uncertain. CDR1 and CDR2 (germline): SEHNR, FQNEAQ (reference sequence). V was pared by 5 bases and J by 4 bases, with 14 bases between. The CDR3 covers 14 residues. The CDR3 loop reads CASSRTVQATEAFF. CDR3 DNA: TGTGCCAGCAGCAGAACAGTTCAGGCCACTGAAGCTTTCTTT.

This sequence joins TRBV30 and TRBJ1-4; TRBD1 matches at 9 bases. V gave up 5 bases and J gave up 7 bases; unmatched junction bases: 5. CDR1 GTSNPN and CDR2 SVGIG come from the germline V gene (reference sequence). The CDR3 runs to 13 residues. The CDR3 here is CAWSMDRGEKLFF. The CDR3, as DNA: TGTGCCTGGTCTATGGACAGGGGTGAAAAACTGTTTTTT. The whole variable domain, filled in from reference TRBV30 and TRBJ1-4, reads SQTIHQWPATLVQPVGSPLSLECTVEGTSNPNLYWYRQAAGRGLQLLFYSVGIGQISSEVPQNLSASRPQDRQFILSSKKLLLSDSGFYLCAWSMDRGEKLFFGSGTQLSVL.

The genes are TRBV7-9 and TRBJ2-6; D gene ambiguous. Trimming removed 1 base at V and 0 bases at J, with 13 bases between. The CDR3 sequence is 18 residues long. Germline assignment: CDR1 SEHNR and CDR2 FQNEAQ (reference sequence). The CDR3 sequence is CASSLERGLISGANVLTF. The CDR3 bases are TGTGCCAGCAGCTTAGAGCGCGGTCTAATCTCTGGGGCCAACGTCCTGACTTTC.

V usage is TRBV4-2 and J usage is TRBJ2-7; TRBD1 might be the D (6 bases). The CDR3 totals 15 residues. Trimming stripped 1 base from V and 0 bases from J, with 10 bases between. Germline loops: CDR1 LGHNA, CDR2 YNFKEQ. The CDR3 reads CASSQVQDSSYEQYF. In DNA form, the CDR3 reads TGTGCCAGCAGCCAAGTGCAGGACAGCTCCTACGAGCAGTACTTC.

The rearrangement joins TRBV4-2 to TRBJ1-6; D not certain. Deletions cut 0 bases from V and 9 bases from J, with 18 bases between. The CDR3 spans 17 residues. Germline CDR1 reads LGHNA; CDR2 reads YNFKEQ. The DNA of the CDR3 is TGTGCCAGCAGCCAAGATCATGGAGTGCGGAGCGGTTCACCCCTCCACTTT. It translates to CASSQDHGVRSGSPLHF.

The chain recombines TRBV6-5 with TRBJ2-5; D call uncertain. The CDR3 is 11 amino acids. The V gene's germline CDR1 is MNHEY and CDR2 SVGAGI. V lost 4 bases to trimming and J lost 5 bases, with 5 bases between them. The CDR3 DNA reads TGTGCCAGCAGTTCCCGGGAGACCCAGTACTTC. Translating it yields CASSSRETQYF.

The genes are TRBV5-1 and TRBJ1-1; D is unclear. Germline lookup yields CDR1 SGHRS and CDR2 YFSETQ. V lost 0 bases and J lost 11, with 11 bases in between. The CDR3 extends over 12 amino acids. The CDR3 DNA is TGCGCCAGCAGCTTGGACGCATTTAATGCTTTCTTT. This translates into CASSLDAFNAFF.

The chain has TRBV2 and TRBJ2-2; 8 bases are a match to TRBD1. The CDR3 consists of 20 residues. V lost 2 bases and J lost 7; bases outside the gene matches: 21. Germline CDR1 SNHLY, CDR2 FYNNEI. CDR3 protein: CASSENRWGQVYRQGGELFF. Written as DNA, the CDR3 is TGTGCCAGCAGTGAAAATAGGTGGGGACAGGTGTACAGGCAAGGCGGGGAGCTGTTTTTT.

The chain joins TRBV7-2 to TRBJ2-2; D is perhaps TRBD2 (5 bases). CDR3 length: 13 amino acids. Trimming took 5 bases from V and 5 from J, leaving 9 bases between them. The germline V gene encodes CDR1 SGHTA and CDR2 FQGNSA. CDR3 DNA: TGTGCCAGCAGCCCACAGCGGACCGGGGAGCTGTTTTTT. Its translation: CASSPQRTGELFF.

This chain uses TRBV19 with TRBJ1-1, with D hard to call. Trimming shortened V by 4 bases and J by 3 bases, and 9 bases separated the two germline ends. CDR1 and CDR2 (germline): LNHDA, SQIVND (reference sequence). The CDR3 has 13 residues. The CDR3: CASSTLRDTEAFF. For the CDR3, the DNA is TGTGCCAGTAGTACCCTACGGGACACTGAAGCTTTCTTT.

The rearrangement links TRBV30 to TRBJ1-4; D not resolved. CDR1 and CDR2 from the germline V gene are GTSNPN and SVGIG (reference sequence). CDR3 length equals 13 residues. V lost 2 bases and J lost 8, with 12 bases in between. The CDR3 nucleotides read TGTGCCTGGAGTTCCCAATCATGGGAAAAACTGTTTTTT. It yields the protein CAWSSQSWEKLFF. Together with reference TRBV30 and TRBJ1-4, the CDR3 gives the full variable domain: SQTIHQWPATLVQPVGSPLSLECTVEGTSNPNLYWYRQAAGRGLQLLFYSVGIGQISSEVPQNLSASRPQDRQFILSSKKLLLSDSGFYLCAWSSQSWEKLFFGSGTQLSVL.

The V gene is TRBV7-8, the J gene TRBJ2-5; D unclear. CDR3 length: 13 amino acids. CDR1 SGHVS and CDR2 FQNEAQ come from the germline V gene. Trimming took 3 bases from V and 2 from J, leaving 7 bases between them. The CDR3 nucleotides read TGTGCCAGCAGCTTTTCTCTTCAAGAGACCCAGTACTTC. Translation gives CASSFSLQETQYF.

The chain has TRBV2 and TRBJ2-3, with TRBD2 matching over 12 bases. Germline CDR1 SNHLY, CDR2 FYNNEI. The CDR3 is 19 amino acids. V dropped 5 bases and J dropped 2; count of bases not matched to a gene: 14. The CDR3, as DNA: TGTGCCAGCAGTTATTGGGGTTCTAGCGGGAGGGCAGACACAGATACGCAGTATTTT. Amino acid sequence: CASSYWGSSGRADTDTQYF. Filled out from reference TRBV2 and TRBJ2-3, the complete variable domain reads EPEVTQTPSHQVTQMGQEVILRCVPISNHLYFYWYRQILGQKVEFLVSFYNNEISEKSEIFDDQFSVERPDGSNFTLKIRSTKLEDSAMYFCASSYWGSSGRADTDTQYFGPGTRLTVL.

The CDR3: CASSGTLGEGGNTIYF. CDR3 bases: TGTGCCAGCAGCGGGACCCTCGGAGAGGGTGGAAACACCATATATTTT. This chain links TRBV3-1 (or the pseudogene TRBV3-2) with TRBJ1-3; D may be TRBD1 (5 bases). CDR3 length equals 16 residues. From germline, CDR1 is LGHDT and CDR2 YNNKEL (reference sequence). Between the trimmed V and J ends, which lost 5 bases and 3 bases, there was a span of 17 bases.

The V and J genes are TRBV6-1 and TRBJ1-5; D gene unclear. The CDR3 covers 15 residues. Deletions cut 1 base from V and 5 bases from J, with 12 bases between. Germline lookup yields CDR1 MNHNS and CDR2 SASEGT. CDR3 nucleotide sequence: TGTGCCAGCAGTGAAGAGGCAGCGGGATATCAGCCCCAGCATTTT. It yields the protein CASSEEAAGYQPQHF.

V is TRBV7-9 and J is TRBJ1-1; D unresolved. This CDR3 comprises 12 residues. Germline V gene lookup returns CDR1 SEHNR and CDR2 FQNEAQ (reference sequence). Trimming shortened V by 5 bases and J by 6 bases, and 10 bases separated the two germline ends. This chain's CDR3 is CASSRESAEAFF. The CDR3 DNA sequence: TGTGCCAGCAGCCGTGAATCGGCTGAAGCTTTCTTT.